The TCR beta chain under discussion was sequenced for a study of T-cell reconstitution after alpha-beta-depleted transplantation in children (dated by TCRdb to 2016 to 2017). Regarding the research as a whole: T-cell immune reconstitution after TCRalphabeta/CD19-depleted allogeneic hematopoietic cell transplantation in children was quantitatively tracked in the study by means of TCR repertoire profiling. Findings and caveats that apply to the study as a whole: Over the following months the frequencies of hyperexpanded clones went down, and after one year T-cell counts and TCRbeta diversity were mostly credited to newly produced T cells. The apparently early recovery of alphabetaT-cell counts about two months after transplant reportedly depended on only several hundred rapidly expanded clones that came from non-depleted graft cells. The high TCRbeta diversity at day 60 in some patients was ascribed to recipient T cells and intrathymic progenitors that had survived conditioning.

Per the germline V gene (reference sequence), LNHDA is the CDR1 and SQIVND is the CDR2. V drops 9 bases and J drops 7 bases, leaving 10 bases in between. Counted from cysteine to phenylalanine, this CDR3 has 11 amino acids. The read is trimmed to its CDR3 DNA, 33 bases read in frame from base 1. The treatment or condition label here, explained by the study, means: allogeneic hematopoietic cell transplantation with graft depleted of TCRalphabeta T cells and CD19 B cells. TCRalphabeta/CD19-depleted allogeneic hematopoietic cell grafts were given to the transplant recipients, all of whom were children. This clonotype was detected a few times. Its antigen target is currently unknown. No base qualities exist here, and no much larger clone lies one base off it. The method behind the library was PCR. Sequencing took place on an Illumina HiSeq 2500. To normalize quantification of the TCRbeta repertoire, the TCR libraries were built with molecular barcoding that relied on unique molecular identifiers. TCRdb passed the public sequencing reads through fastp at Q25 and MiXCR, retaining productive beta sequences. Identical CDR3 proteins give one entry, which carries the most common genes and DNA. The sample table shows 700,000 to 950,000 distinct CDR3 sequences, and roughly 15% are seen once. Clones ranked in the top ten supply around 5% of the sample.

The rearranged chain carries TRBV19 and TRBJ1-5; the D gene is unclear. Sample: PBMCs, mostly from graft donor cells, taken 360 days after TCRalphabeta/CD19-depleted stem cell transplant. This receptor was identified in a male patient younger than 18 who had a stem cell transplant for acute lymphoblastic leukemia, so the T cells may come from the graft donor. The CDR3 in this case is CASASRQPQHF. The sequenced DNA: TGTGCCAGCGCTTCACGGCAGCCCCAGCATTTT.